Detailed here is one T cell receptor (beta chain). Its antigen is currently unknown. Amplification used 60 Vbeta primers and 13 Jbeta primers. Clones were sequenced by immunoSEQ multiplex PCR, and TCRdb holds only the in-frame ones, with some missing. Of about 180,000 clones in the sample, around 80% were seen once. The data are from a study of cytomegalovirus exposure and HLA in healthy donors. Overall study results and limits: Roughly even sequencing depth across donors was the assumption behind the presence/absence analyses. A later analysis reportedly found fewer N-insertions in an Asian-associated ancestry cluster than the approximately 700-donor mean. Association with HLA alleles at 0.05 false discovery rate was found for 16,951 TCR beta sequences in a later analysis.

From germline, CDR1 is ENHRY and CDR2 SYGVKD. The CDR3 consists of 15 residues. Trimming shortened V by 4 bases and J by 4 bases, and 16 bases separated the two germline ends. This TCR was sampled from a girl under 18 in good health and CMV-seropositive. This chain joins TRBV10-3 and TRBJ1-1, with D possibly being TRBD1 (6 bases). Source material: PBMCs. The CDR3 DNA sequence: TGTGCCATCAGTGCGGAAACAGGGTTTGGCACTGAAGCTTTCTTT. Encoded protein: CAISAETGFGTEAFF.